These 30 T cell receptor beta chains originate from one sample sequenced in a study of T cell responses to AZD1222 COVID-19 vaccine. Libraries were prepared by immunoSEQ multiplex PCR; TCRdb keeps only in-frame clonotypes and omits some of them. The table lists 120,000 to 150,000 clones, around nine tenths of them singletons. The input for sequencing was peripheral blood, taken on day 0 of AZD1222 vaccination. All receptors come from an adult in good health.

The chain has TRBV24-1 and TRBJ1-1; 10 nucleotides line up with TRBD1. CDR3 length: 19 amino acids. Germline V gene sequence: CDR1 KGHDR, CDR2 SFDVKD. Unmatched junction bases numbered 11, after V lost 0 bases and J lost 2 bases. The CDR3 protein is CATSDLPFGGDRGNTEAFF. The CDR3 DNA sequence: TGTGCCACCAGTGATTTGCCGTTCGGCGGGGACAGGGGCAACACTGAAGCTTTCTTT.

This sequence joins TRBV3-1 (or the pseudogene TRBV3-2) and TRBJ1-5; weak D call: TRBD1 (5 bases). The germline V gene encodes CDR1 LGHDT and CDR2 YNNKEL (reference sequence). V dropped 3 bases and J dropped 2 bases, with 14 bases sitting between them. This CDR3 is 16 amino acids long. The CDR3 DNA reads as TGTGCCAGCAGCCAGGTGCAGGGTGCGGGCAATCAGCCCCAGCATTTT. Translation: CASSQVQGAGNQPQHF.

This rearrangement joins TRBV7-2 to TRBJ1-5; a weak D match, TRBD1 (5 bases). V lost 3 bases to trimming and J lost 5 bases, with 14 bases between them. The germline CDR1 and CDR2 sequences are SGHTA and FQGNSA. The length of the CDR3 is 15 residues. CDR3 in DNA: TGTGCCAGCAGCTTGATCCCCGGGGCCCATCAGCCCCAGCATTTT. Amino acid sequence: CASSLIPGAHQPQHF.

The chain is built from TRBV7-2 and TRBJ1-1; 10 nucleotides match TRBD1. This CDR3 comprises 15 residues. CDR1 and CDR2 from the germline V gene are SGHTA and FQGNSA. Unmatched junction bases numbered 6, after V lost 6 bases and J lost 2 bases. The CDR3 region has the DNA TGTGCCAGCAGGCGGAGGACAGGGGGTAACACTGAAGCTTTCTTT. Amino acid sequence: CASRRRTGGNTEAFF.

The chain is built from TRBV6-5 and TRBJ1-2; D unresolved. The CDR3 has 13 amino acids. CDR1 MNHEY and CDR2 SVGAGI come from the germline V gene. V was clipped by 6 bases and J by 5 bases, with 13 bases between them. The CDR3 DNA follows: TGTGCCAGCAGGTCCCGGGGTCGGTATGGCTACACCTTC. It yields the protein CASRSRGRYGYTF.

The chain joins TRBV27 to TRBJ1-5, with a weak D call TRBD1 (5 bases). Germline V CDR1 and CDR2: MNHEY, SMNVEV (reference sequence). This CDR3 contains 14 residues. Trimming shortened V by 5 bases and J by 1 base, and 9 bases separated the two germline ends. CDR3 residues: CASSRYRSNQPQHF. The DNA of the CDR3 is TGTGCCAGCAGTAGATACAGGAGCAATCAGCCCCAGCATTTT.

This chain connects TRBV2 to TRBJ2-7; TRBD1 agrees at 12 bases. CDR1 and CDR2 (germline): SNHLY, FYNNEI. The trim removed 10 bases at V and 3 bases at J, leaving 13 bases unmatched. CDR3 length: 16 residues. This chain's CDR3 is CAIAGTGGDGVYEQYF. In DNA, the CDR3 is TGTGCCATCGCCGGGACAGGGGGCGACGGTGTCTACGAGCAGTACTTC.

This chain connects TRBV7-9 to TRBJ2-3, with unresolved D. Germline V gene lookup returns CDR1 SEHNR and CDR2 FQNEAQ (reference sequence). Trimming pared 2 bases from V and 5 bases from J, leaving 17 bases between. The CDR3 is made up of 16 amino acids. The CDR3 region is CASSLQGALPGDTQYF. The CDR3 DNA reads as TGTGCCAGCAGCTTACAAGGAGCGTTACCGGGAGATACGCAGTATTTT.

The gene calls are TRBV9 and TRBJ1-6; the match to TRBD1 covers 9 bases. The ends lost 3 bases at V and 4 bases at J; junction bases unmatched: 5. Germline V lookup: CDR1 SGDLS, CDR2 YYNGEE. This CDR3 contains 16 residues. CDR3 sequence: CASSAGTGRYNSPLHF. Here the CDR3 DNA reads TGTGCCAGCAGCGCTGGGACAGGGCGTTATAATTCACCCCTCCACTTT.

CDR3 region: CASKRSDRVSDTQYF. The CDR3 nucleotides read TGTGCCAGCAAGCGGTCGGACAGGGTTTCCGATACGCAGTATTTT. The genes are TRBV28 and TRBJ2-3; 8 bases match TRBD1. Germline V CDR1 and CDR2: MDHEN, SYDVKM. Losses at the gene ends were 7 bases for V and 6 bases for J; bases not matched to a gene: 12. The CDR3 extends over 15 amino acids. Looking up the rest from reference TRBV28 and TRBJ2-3 gives the full variable domain: DVKVTQSSRYLVKRTGEKVFLECVQDMDHENMFWYRQDPGLGLRLIYFSYDVKMKEKGDIPEGYSVSREKKERFSLILESASTNQTSMYLCASKRSDRVSDTQYFGPGTRLTVL.

The gene calls are TRBV29-1 and TRBJ1-2, with D possibly matching TRBD1 (5 bases). The CDR3 runs 14 residues. V was trimmed by 6 bases and J by 0 bases, leaving 14 bases between them. CDR1 and CDR2 (germline): SQVTM, ANQGSEA. CDR3 DNA: TGCAGCGTCAATCGTGGGGGACCTAACTATGGCTACACCTTC. It translates to CSVNRGGPNYGYTF.

The V gene is TRBV27, the J gene TRBJ2-7, with D hard to call. V was cut by 5 bases and J by 2 bases, with 13 bases left in between. The germline gives CDR1 MNHEY, CDR2 SMNVEV (reference sequence). The CDR3 consists of 14 residues. The CDR3 nucleotides are TGTGCCAGCAGTCCGGTTGTTGAGGCCTACGAGCAGTACTTC. Its translation is CASSPVVEAYEQYF.

This chain connects TRBV15 to TRBJ1-1; 12 bases agree with TRBD1. Trimming took 1 base from V and 8 from J; bases not matched to a gene: 11. The germline gives CDR1 LNHNV, CDR2 YYDKDF (reference sequence). The CDR3 extends over 17 amino acids. The CDR3 DNA sequence: TGTGCCACCAGCAGAGCTCTCGGGGGGACAGGGGGCCTGGAAGCTTTCTTT. As protein: CATSRALGGTGGLEAFF.

This rearrangement joins TRBV24-1 to TRBJ2-7, with D unresolved. V dropped 3 bases and J dropped 4 bases, with 9 bases sitting between them. The germline V gene has CDR1 KGHDR and CDR2 SFDVKD. The CDR3 sequence is 13 residues long. The CDR3 region is CATSDARDYEQYF. Here the CDR3 DNA reads TGTGCCACCAGTGATGCAAGGGATTACGAGCAGTACTTC.

This rearrangement joins TRBV24-1 to TRBJ2-7; D not certain. This CDR3 has 11 amino acids. CDR1 is KGHDR and CDR2 is SFDVKD in the germline V gene. V shed 6 bases and J shed 0 bases, with 2 bases lying between them. The CDR3 region is CATSTSYEQYF. The CDR3 DNA follows: TGTGCCACCAGTACCTCCTACGAGCAGTACTTC.

The gene calls are TRBV7-3 and TRBJ1-2; 7 bases fit TRBD1. CDR1 is SGHTA and CDR2 is FQGTGA in the germline V gene. The V segment lost 4 bases and the J segment 8 bases; nucleotides outside the gene matches: 10. The CDR3 has 14 residues. CDR3 residues: CASSSATGRGGYTF. The CDR3 region has the DNA TGTGCCAGCAGCTCAGCGACAGGGAGAGGGGGCTACACCTTC.

V and J are TRBV4-3 and TRBJ2-4; TRBD2 aligns across 7 bases. In germline, CDR1 is LGHNA, CDR2 YSLEER. The ends lost 4 bases at V and 1 base at J; junction bases unmatched: 10. This CDR3 has 17 residues. The CDR3 DNA follows: TGCGCCAGCAGCCCAAGATGGGGAGGGGAGGCCAAAAACATTCAGTACTTC. It encodes CASSPRWGGEAKNIQYF.

A single count supports this clone. The J gene is TRBJ2-7, the V gene TRBV5-4; the D gene is possibly TRBD2 (5 bases). The V gene lost 5 bases and the J gene lost 5 bases, with 17 bases spanning the gap. Germline V gene lookup returns CDR1 SGHNT and CDR2 YYREEE (reference sequence). The CDR3 contains 14 residues. This CDR3 reads CASRRGNPYDEQYF. The CDR3 region has the DNA TGTGCCAGCAGACGGGGTAACCCTTACGACGAGCAGTACTTC.

The CDR3 bases are TGCAGCGTGTGGACTGCTGCCTACGAGCAGTACTTC. It yields the protein CSVWTAAYEQYF. The J gene is TRBJ2-7, the V gene TRBV29-1, with TRBD2 as a possible D gene (5 bases). The CDR3 totals 12 residues. V lost 6 bases and J 2 bases, leaving 11 bases between the germline ends. Germline V gene data show CDR1 as SQVTM and CDR2 as ANQGSEA.

This chain uses TRBV7-6 with TRBJ2-7, with TRBD2 matching over 12 bases. Germline V gene sequence: CDR1 SGHVS, CDR2 FNYEAQ. V lost 5 bases to trimming and J lost 4 bases; unmatched junction nucleotides: 9. The CDR3 consists of 16 residues. CDR3 residues: CASSRGLAGSLYEQYF. The CDR3, as DNA: TGTGCCAGCAGCCGAGGACTAGCGGGATCCTTATACGAGCAGTACTTC.

This chain uses TRBV2 with TRBJ2-3, with no clear D. Germline assignment: CDR1 SNHLY and CDR2 FYNNEI. The V and J ends lost 6 bases and 7 bases respectively, with 8 bases between them. The CDR3 loop spans 11 amino acids. The DNA for the CDR3 is TGTGCCAGCAGGACCCGTAATACGCAGTATTTT. It yields the protein CASRTRNTQYF.

The V gene is TRBV6-2 or TRBV6-3, the J gene TRBJ2-7; possible D gene TRBD1, 6 bases. Trimming took 5 bases from V and 2 from J, leaving 28 bases between them. CDR3 length: 19 residues. CDR1 and CDR2 (germline): MNHEY, SVGEGT. DNA for the CDR3: TGTGCCAGCAGTCGCTACCTCTTGTTGACAGGCCGCAGGACCTACGAGCAGTACTTC. Translation gives CASSRYLLLTGRRTYEQYF.

This chain links TRBV3-1 (or the pseudogene TRBV3-2) with TRBJ1-2; the match to TRBD1 covers 7 bases. Germline CDR1 is LGHDT and CDR2 is YNNKEL (reference sequence). CDR3 size: 14 residues. J was trimmed by 2 bases and V by 5 bases; bases with no gene match: 5. The CDR3 sequence is CASSSGQANYGYTF. The CDR3 nucleotides are TGTGCCAGCAGCTCAGGACAGGCAAACTATGGCTACACCTTC.

The chain has TRBV12-3 or TRBV12-4 and TRBJ1-1; D not certain. The CDR3 covers 11 residues. V was clipped by 5 bases and J by 6 bases, with 7 bases between them. The CDR3 reads CASSHGAEAFF. The CDR3 nucleotides are TGTGCCAGCAGTCACGGGGCTGAAGCTTTCTTT.

This clone appeared a single time. This chain links TRBV27 with TRBJ1-3; D is ambiguous. This CDR3 has 15 residues. With 0 bases removed from V and 2 bases from J, the gap between germline ends came to 8 bases. In germline, CDR1 is MNHEY, CDR2 SMNVEV (reference sequence). The CDR3: CASSLSFGAGNTIYF. The CDR3 coding sequence is TGTGCCAGCAGTTTATCTTTCGGGGCTGGAAACACCATATATTTT.

The genes are TRBV29-1 and TRBJ2-1; 8 positions match TRBD1. The CDR3 is 18 residues long. Trimming removed 2 bases from V and 0 bases from J; junction bases left unmatched: 12. Germline CDR1 and CDR2: SQVTM and ANQGSEA. The CDR3 nucleotides are TGCAGCGTTGAATCGAGGAGGACAGGGCTCTTCTCCTACAATGAGCAGTTCTTC. This gives the protein CSVESRRTGLFSYNEQFF.

The chain is built from TRBV4-3 and TRBJ2-7; D is possibly TRBD1 (6 bases). Germline loops: CDR1 LGHNA, CDR2 YSLEER. V was cut by 0 bases and J by 2 bases, with 8 bases left in between. The CDR3 contains 14 residues. CDR3 sequence: CASSQESGAYEQYF. CDR3 in DNA: TGCGCCAGCAGCCAAGAATCAGGGGCCTACGAGCAGTACTTC.

This clone was picked up one time. This rearrangement joins TRBV10-3 to TRBJ1-6; D unresolved. Trimming shortened V by 2 bases and J by 9 bases, and 23 bases separated the two germline ends. Germline lookup yields CDR1 ENHRY and CDR2 SYGVKD. The CDR3 extends over 18 amino acids. In nucleotides, the CDR3 is TGTGCCATCAGTGAGCCACTTTTCGCCCCCGGGTTCGGTTCACCCCTCCACTTT. Its translation is CAISEPLFAPGFGSPLHF.

The chain employs TRBV4-2 and TRBJ1-3, with D tentatively TRBD1 (5 bases). There are 19 residues in the CDR3. V was trimmed by 6 bases and J by 0 bases, leaving 24 bases between them. CDR1 and CDR2 from the germline V gene are LGHNA and YNFKEQ. CDR3 sequence: CASRPLWGGRGLSGNTIYF. In DNA, the CDR3 is TGTGCCAGCAGGCCGCTTTGGGGGGGAAGAGGGCTCTCTGGAAACACCATATATTTT.

V is TRBV7-8 and J is TRBJ2-7; tentatively, D is TRBD1 or TRBD2 (7 bases each). V was clipped by 4 bases and J by 6 bases, with 19 bases between them. The length of the CDR3 is 15 residues. The germline gives CDR1 SGHVS, CDR2 FQNEAQ. This CDR3 is CASSSRQGGSAEQYF. The CDR3 DNA follows: TGTGCCAGCAGCTCTCGACAGGGAGGGTCGGCCGAGCAGTACTTC.